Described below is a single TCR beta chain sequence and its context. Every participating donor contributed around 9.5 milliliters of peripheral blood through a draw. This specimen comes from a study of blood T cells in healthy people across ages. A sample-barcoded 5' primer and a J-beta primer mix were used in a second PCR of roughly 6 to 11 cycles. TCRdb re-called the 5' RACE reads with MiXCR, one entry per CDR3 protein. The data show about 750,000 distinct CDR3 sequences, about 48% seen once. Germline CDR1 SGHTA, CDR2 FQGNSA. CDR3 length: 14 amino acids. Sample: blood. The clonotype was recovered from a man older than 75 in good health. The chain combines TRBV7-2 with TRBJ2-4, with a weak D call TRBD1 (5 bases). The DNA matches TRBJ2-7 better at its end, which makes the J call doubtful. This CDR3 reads CASSLGQTPYEQYF. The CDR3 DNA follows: TGTGCCAGCAGCTTGGGGCAGACACCCTACGAGCAGTACTTC.